This TCR beta chain was profiled in a study of a mutant IDH1 vaccine in newly diagnosed glioma. Study context: Vaccines began 4-6 weeks after radiotherapy alone, or with temozolomide cycles. Among treated patients, roughly 60% were male and approximately 40% female, and mean age was approximately 40 years. Pretreatment consisted of radiotherapy, temozolomide, or both, with most receiving both.

Study-wide findings and caveats: Apparently, pseudoprogression bore no relation to changes among the top peripheral T cell clonotypes.

V lost 3 bases to trimming and J lost 1 base, with 9 bases between them. Germline-derived CDR1 and CDR2 are MNHNS and SASEGT. CDR3 length: 14 residues. Time point reported: week 5, during vaccination. Doses comprised 300 ug of mutant IDH1 20-mer peptide each, plus topical imiquimod. The data were produced by immunoSEQ multiplex PCR, yet TCRdb's version contains in-frame clones alone and is incomplete. The sample has roughly 51,000 clones, roughly four fifths seen once; the top ten hold 3% to 4%. Of note for this clone: Its antigen is currently unknown.

Sequences were derived from PBMCs, sampled from a glioma patient whose treatment included an IDH1 peptide vaccine. The sequence was collected from a man younger than 40 with glioma. The rearrangement uses TRBV6-1 and TRBJ2-5; tentative D call: TRBD2 (5 bases). CDR3 residues: CASSEARVQETQYF. The CDR3, as DNA: TGTGCCAGCAGTGAGGCGAGGGTCCAAGAGACCCAGTACTTC.